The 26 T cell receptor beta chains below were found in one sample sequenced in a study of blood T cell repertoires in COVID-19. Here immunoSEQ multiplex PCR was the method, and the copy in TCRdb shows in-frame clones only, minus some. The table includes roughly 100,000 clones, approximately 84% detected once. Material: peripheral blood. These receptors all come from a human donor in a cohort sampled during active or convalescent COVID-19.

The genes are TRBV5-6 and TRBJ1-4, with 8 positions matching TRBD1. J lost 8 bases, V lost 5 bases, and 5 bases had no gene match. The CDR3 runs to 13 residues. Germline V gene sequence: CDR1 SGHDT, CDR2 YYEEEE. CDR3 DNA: TGTGCCAGCAGTGCGACAGGGGTAGAAAAACTGTTTTTT. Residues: CASSATGVEKLFF.

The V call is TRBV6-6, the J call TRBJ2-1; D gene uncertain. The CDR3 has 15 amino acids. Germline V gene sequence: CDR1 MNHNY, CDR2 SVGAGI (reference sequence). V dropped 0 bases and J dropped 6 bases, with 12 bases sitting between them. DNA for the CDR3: TGTGCCAGCAGTTACTCATTAGAGGTACCCAATGAGCAGTTCTTC. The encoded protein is CASSYSLEVPNEQFF.

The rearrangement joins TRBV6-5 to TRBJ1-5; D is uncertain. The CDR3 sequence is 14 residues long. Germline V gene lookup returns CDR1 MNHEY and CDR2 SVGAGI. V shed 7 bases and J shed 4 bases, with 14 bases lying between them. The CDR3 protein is CASMTGGINQPQHF. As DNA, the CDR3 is TGTGCCAGCATGACGGGAGGGATAAATCAGCCCCAGCATTTT.

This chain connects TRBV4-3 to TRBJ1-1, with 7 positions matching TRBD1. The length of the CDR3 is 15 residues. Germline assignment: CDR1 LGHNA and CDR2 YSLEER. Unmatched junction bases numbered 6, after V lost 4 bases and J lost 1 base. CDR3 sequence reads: CASSPRQGTNTEAFF. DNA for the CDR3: TGCGCCAGCAGCCCCCGACAGGGTACGAACACTGAAGCTTTCTTT.

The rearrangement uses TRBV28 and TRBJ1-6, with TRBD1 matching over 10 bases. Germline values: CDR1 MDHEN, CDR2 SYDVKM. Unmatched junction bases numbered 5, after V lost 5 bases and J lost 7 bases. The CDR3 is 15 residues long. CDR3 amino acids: CASSLRTGGNSPLHF. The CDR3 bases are TGTGCCAGCAGTCTGCGGACAGGGGGAAATTCACCCCTCCACTTT.

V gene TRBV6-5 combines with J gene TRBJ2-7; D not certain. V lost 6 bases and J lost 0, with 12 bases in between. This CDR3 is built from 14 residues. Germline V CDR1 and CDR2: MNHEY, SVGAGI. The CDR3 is CASSRGEVSYEQYF. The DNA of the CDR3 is TGTGCCAGCAGCCGCGGAGAAGTCTCCTACGAGCAGTACTTC.

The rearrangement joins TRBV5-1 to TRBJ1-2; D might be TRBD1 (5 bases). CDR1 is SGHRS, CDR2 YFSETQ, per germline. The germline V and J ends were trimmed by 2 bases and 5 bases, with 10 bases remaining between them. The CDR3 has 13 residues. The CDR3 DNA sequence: TGCGCCAGCAGCTTCGACAGCTTATATGGCTACACCTTC. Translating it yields CASSFDSLYGYTF.

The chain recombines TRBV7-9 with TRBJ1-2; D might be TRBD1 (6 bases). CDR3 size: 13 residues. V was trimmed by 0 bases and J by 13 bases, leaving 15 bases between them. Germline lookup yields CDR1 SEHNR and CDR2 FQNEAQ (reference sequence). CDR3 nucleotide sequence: TGTGCCAGCAGCTTAGCGGGGGGGCGCGGACCCACCTTC. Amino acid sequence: CASSLAGGRGPTF.

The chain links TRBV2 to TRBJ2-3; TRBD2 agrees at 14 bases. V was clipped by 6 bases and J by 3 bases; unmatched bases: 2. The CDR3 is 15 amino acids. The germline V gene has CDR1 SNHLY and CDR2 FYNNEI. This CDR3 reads CASRGTSGGTDTQYF. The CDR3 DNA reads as TGTGCCAGCAGGGGGACTAGCGGGGGAACAGATACGCAGTATTTT.

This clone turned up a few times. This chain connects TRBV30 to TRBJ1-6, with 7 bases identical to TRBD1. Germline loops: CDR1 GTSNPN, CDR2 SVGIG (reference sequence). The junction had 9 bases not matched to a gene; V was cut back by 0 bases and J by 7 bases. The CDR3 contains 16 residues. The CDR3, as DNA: TGTGCCTGGAGTGTACAGGGGTCGGTATTGAATTCACCCCTCCACTTT. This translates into CAWSVQGSVLNSPLHF.

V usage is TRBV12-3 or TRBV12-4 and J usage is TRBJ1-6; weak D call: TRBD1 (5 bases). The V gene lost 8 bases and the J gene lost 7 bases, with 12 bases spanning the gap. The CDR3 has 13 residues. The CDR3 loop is CASSTALNSPLHF. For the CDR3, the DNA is TGTGCCAGCTCGACAGCACTAAATTCACCCCTCCACTTT.

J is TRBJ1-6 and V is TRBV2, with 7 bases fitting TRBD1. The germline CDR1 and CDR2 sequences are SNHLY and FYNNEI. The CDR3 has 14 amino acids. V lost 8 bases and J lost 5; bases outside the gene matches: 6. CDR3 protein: CASHRTGNNSPLHF. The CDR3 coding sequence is TGTGCCAGCCACCGGACAGGAAATAATTCACCCCTCCACTTT. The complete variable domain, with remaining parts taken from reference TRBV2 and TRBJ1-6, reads EPEVTQTPSHQVTQMGQEVILRCVPISNHLYFYWYRQILGQKVEFLVSFYNNEISEKSEIFDDQFSVERPDGSNFTLKIRSTKLEDSAMYFCASHRTGNNSPLHFGNGTRLTVT.

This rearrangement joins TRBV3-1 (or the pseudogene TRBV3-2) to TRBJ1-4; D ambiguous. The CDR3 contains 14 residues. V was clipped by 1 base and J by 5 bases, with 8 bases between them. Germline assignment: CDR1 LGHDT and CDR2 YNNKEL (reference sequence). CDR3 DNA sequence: TGTGCCAGCAGCCAAGGGGCCTCGAATGAAAAACTGTTTTTT. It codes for CASSQGASNEKLFF.

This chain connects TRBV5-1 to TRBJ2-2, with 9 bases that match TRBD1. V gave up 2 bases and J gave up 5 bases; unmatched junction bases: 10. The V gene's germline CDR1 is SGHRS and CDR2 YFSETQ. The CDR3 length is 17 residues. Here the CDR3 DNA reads TGCGCCAGCAGCTTAACCGGGACAGGGATAATGACCGGGGAGCTGTTTTTT. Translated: CASSLTGTGIMTGELFF.

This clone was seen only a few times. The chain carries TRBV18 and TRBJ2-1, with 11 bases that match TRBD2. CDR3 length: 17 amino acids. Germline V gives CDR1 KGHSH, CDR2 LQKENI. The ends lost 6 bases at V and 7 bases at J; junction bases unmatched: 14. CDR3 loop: CASSPTSGGPYKNEQFF. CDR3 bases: TGTGCCAGCTCCCCCACTAGCGGGGGACCCTACAAGAATGAGCAGTTCTTC.

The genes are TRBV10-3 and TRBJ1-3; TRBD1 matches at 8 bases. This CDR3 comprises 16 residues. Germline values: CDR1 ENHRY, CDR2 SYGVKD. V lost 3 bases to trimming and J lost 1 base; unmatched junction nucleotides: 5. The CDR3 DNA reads TGTGCCATCAGTGATCCAGGACAGGGATCTGGAAACACCATATATTTT. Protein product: CAISDPGQGSGNTIYF.

The CDR3 sequence: CASSPSLPGAQETQYF. As DNA, the CDR3 is TGTGCCAGCAGTCCCTCTCTCCCGGGAGCCCAAGAGACCCAGTACTTC. V usage is TRBV6-6 and J usage is TRBJ2-5; D is perhaps TRBD2 (6 bases). Trimming removed 5 bases from V and 1 base from J, with 17 bases in between. Germline CDR1 reads MNHNY; CDR2 reads SVGAGI (reference sequence). This CDR3 is 16 amino acids long.

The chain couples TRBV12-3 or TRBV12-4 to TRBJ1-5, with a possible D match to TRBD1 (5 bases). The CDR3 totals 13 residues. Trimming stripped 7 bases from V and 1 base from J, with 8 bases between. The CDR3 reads CASKQGSNQPQHF. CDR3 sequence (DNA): TGTGCCAGCAAGCAGGGAAGCAATCAGCCCCAGCATTTT.

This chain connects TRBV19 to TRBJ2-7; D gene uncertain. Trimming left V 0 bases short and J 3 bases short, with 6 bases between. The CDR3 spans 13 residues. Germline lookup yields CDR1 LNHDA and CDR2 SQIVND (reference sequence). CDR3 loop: CASSIDLLYEQYF. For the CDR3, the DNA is TGTGCCAGTAGTATAGATCTCCTCTACGAGCAGTACTTC.

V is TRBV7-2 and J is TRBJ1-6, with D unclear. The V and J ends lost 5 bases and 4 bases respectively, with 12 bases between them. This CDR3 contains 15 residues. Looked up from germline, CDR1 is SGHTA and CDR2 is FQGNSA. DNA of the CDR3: TGTGCCAGCAGCACCGGTGGCGGATATAATTCACCCCTCCACTTT. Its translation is CASSTGGGYNSPLHF.

The CDR3 spells CASSEVVGREDEQYF. As DNA, the CDR3 is TGTGCCAGCAGTGAGGTAGTAGGCAGGGAGGACGAGCAGTACTTC. The V call is TRBV2, the J call TRBJ2-7; D perhaps matches TRBD2 (6 bases). V shed 3 bases and J shed 5 bases, with 17 bases lying between them. Germline V lookup: CDR1 SNHLY, CDR2 FYNNEI. The CDR3 is made up of 15 amino acids.

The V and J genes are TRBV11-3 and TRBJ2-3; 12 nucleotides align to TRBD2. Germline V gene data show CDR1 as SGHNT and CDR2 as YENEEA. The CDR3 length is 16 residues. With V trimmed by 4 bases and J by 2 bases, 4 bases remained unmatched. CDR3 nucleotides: TGTGCCAGCAGCTCGGGACTAGCGGGCGCCACAGATACGCAGTATTTT. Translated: CASSSGLAGATDTQYF.

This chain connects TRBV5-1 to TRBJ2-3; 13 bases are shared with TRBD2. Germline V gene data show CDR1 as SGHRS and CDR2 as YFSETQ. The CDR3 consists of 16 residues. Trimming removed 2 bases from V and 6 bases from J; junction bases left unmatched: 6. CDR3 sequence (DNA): TGCGCCAGCAGCTTCAAACTAGCGGGGGGGCCCGATACGCAGTATTTT. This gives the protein CASSFKLAGGPDTQYF.

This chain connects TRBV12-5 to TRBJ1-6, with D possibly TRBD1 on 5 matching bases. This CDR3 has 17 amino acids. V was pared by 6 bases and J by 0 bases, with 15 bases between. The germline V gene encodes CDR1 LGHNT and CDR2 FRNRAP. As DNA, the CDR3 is TGTGCTAGTGGCGAGGGGCGGGGGAGCTCCTATAATTCACCCCTCCACTTT. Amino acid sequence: CASGEGRGSSYNSPLHF.

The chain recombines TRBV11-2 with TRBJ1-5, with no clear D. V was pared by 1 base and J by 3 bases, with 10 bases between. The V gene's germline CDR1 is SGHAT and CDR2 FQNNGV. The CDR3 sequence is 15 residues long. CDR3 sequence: CASSLGQAPNQPQHF. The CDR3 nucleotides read TGTGCCAGCAGCTTAGGTCAAGCCCCCAATCAGCCCCAGCATTTT.

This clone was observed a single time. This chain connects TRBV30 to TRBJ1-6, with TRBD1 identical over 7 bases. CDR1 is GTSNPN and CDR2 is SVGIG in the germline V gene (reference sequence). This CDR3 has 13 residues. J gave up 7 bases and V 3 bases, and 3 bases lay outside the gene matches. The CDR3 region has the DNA TGTGCCTGGAGGGACAGGTCGAATTCACCCCTCCACTTT. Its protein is CAWRDRSNSPLHF.